This entry concerns a single T cell receptor beta chain. This entry comes from a study of T cell changes during pregnancy in multiple sclerosis. Sequenced by immunoSEQ multiplex PCR; TCRdb stores in-frame clones only, minus some. The sample includes under 110,000 clones, about 91% of them seen just once. This CDR3 region has 17 residues. The germline gives CDR1 PRHDT, CDR2 FYEKMQ (reference sequence). V dropped 2 bases and J dropped 7; count of bases not matched to a gene: 5. The TCR sequence derives from a female donor with multiple sclerosis, enrolled in a pregnancy study. The chain employs TRBV13 and TRBJ2-1, with TRBD2 identical over 16 bases. The sequencing used peripheral blood, collected in the second trimester of pregnancy. CDR3 bases: TGTGCCAGCAGCTTACTTGGGACTAGCGGGAGGGTAAATGAGCAGTTCTTC. Protein product: CASSLLGTSGRVNEQFF.